This T cell receptor (beta chain) was captured by sequencing in a study of OX40 agonist ivuxolimab in advanced cancers. This CDR3 spans 13 amino acids. Trimming cost V 3 bases and J 7 bases, with 12 bases left between them. Per the germline V gene, CDR1 is SGHAT and CDR2 is FQNNGV. Clones were read by immunoSEQ multiplex PCR, and TCRdb kept only the in-frame ones, dropping some. Among around 50,000 clones listed, 88% were seen once. Sequences were derived from CD4+ or CD8+ T cells sorted from blood, sampled in a trial of the OX40 agonist ivuxolimab. This receptor was identified in an adult with an advanced solid tumor such as melanoma, head and neck, liver or kidney cancer. The chain uses TRBV11-2 and TRBJ1-1; no reliable D call. The CDR3, as DNA: TGTGCCAGCAGCTTCGACGGTCAGAGTGAAGCTTTCTTT. Translating it yields CASSFDGQSEAFF.